The T cell receptor (beta chain) under discussion was sequenced for a study of blood T cell repertoires in COVID-19. Germline V CDR1 and CDR2: MNHEY, SMNVEV (reference sequence). V was clipped by 6 bases and J by 2 bases, with 17 bases between them. The CDR3 has 15 residues. Assay: immunoSEQ multiplex PCR; the TCRdb copy retains only in-frame clones and omits some. Of approximately 61,000 clones in the sample, 85% were seen once. Material for sequencing was peripheral blood. The receptor was derived from a man in his 70s with acute or convalescent COVID-19. This chain joins TRBV27 and TRBJ2-7, with D tentatively TRBD1 (5 bases). CDR3 in DNA: TGTGCCAGCAGGTCACAGGTCGCCTCACCCTACGAGCAGTACTTC. It codes for CASRSQVASPYEQYF.